A selection of T cell receptor beta chains follows, all from one sample in a study of response to subunit inactivated influenza vaccine. TCRdb analysed the RT-PCR reads with MiXCR anew, one entry per CDR3 protein. This repertoire shows hundreds of thousands of distinct CDR3 sequences, over 25% found once; its top ten account for under 2.5%. The material was CD4+ T cells sorted from PBMCs, obtained approximately 5 days after vaccination. These receptors all stem from a man between 50 and 59 years old who received an inactivated influenza vaccine. CDR3s include the opening cysteine and the closing phenylalanine or tryptophan. A D gene is named only where the DNA matches it firmly. Clone size appears in some rows only: once, few, many, or a class for an expanded clone.

j_call: TRBJ2-7
d_call: .
v_call: TRBV27
clone_size: .
cdr3_aa: CASSPWGESYEQYF
cdr3_nt: TGTGCCAGCAGCCCTTGGGGTGAGTCCTACGAGCAGTACTTC

j_call: TRBJ2-2
d_call: TRBD2
v_call: TRBV20-1
clone_size: few
cdr3_aa: CSARDHRTSSFTGELFF
cdr3_nt: TGCAGTGCTAGAGATCACCGGACTAGTTCTTTTACCGGGGAGCTGTTTTTT

j_call: TRBJ2-3
d_call: .
v_call: TRBV20-1
clone_size: .
cdr3_aa: CSARSFQTDTQYF
cdr3_nt: TGCAGTGCTAGATCTTTCCAGACGGATACGCAGTATTTT

j_call: TRBJ2-2
d_call: .
v_call: TRBV5-1
clone_size: .
cdr3_aa: CASRQDTANTGELFF
cdr3_nt: TGCGCCAGCAGGCAGGACACCGCGAACACCGGGGAGCTGTTTTTT

j_call: TRBJ1-3
d_call: .
v_call: TRBV5-1
clone_size: few
cdr3_aa: CASSGDFSGNTIYF
cdr3_nt: TGCGCCAGCTCAGGGGACTTCTCTGGAAACACCATATATTTT

j_call: TRBJ1-1
d_call: TRBD1
v_call: TRBV6-5
clone_size: many
cdr3_aa: CASSSGTGETEAFF
cdr3_nt: TGTGCCAGCAGTTCCGGGACAGGGGAAACTGAAGCTTTCTTT

j_call: TRBJ2-3
d_call: .
v_call: TRBV20-1
clone_size: few
cdr3_aa: CSASFRERGTDTQYF
cdr3_nt: TGCAGTGCTAGTTTCCGGGAGAGGGGCACAGATACGCAGTATTTT

j_call: TRBJ2-3
d_call: TRBD2
v_call: TRBV24-1
clone_size: .
cdr3_aa: CATSDFGAGGSTDTQYF
cdr3_nt: TGTGCCACCAGTGATTTTGGAGCGGGAGGGAGCACAGATACGCAGTATTTT

j_call: TRBJ2-7
d_call: TRBD1
v_call: TRBV5-1
clone_size: .
cdr3_aa: CASSHQTGNEEQYF
cdr3_nt: TGCGCCAGCAGCCATCAGACAGGGAATGAGGAGCAGTACTTC

j_call: TRBJ2-7
d_call: .
v_call: TRBV2
clone_size: .
cdr3_aa: CASKQSYEQYF
cdr3_nt: TGTGCCAGCAAGCAGTCCTACGAGCAGTACTTC

j_call: TRBJ2-5
d_call: .
v_call: TRBV6-5
clone_size: few
cdr3_aa: CASSYFGTQYF
cdr3_nt: TGTGCCAGCAGTTATTTTGGGACCCAGTACTTC

j_call: TRBJ1-2
d_call: .
v_call: TRBV12-3/TRBV12-4
clone_size: .
cdr3_aa: CASSYMGYGYTF
cdr3_nt: TGTGCCAGCAGTTATATGGGGTATGGCTACACCTTC

j_call: TRBJ2-1
d_call: .
v_call: TRBV7-9
clone_size: .
cdr3_aa: CASSLTATEQFF
cdr3_nt: TGTGCCAGCAGCTTAACGGCCACTGAGCAGTTCTTC

j_call: TRBJ1-2
d_call: .
v_call: TRBV10-3
clone_size: few
cdr3_aa: CAISETTEFNYGYTF
cdr3_nt: TGTGCCATCAGTGAGACGACAGAATTTAACTATGGCTACACCTTC

j_call: TRBJ2-3
d_call: TRBD1
v_call: TRBV5-1
clone_size: .
cdr3_aa: CASSLRGRTISTDTQYF
cdr3_nt: TGCGCCAGCAGCTTGAGGGGGCGGACCATTAGCACAGATACGCAGTATTTT

j_call: TRBJ2-7
d_call: .
v_call: TRBV27
clone_size: .
cdr3_aa: CASRGGRGVEQYF
cdr3_nt: TGTGCCAGCAGAGGGGGGAGGGGGGTAGAGCAGTACTTC

j_call: TRBJ2-5
d_call: .
v_call: TRBV24-1
clone_size: .
cdr3_aa: CATRAGSGETQYF
cdr3_nt: TGTGCCACCAGGGCAGGTTCGGGAGAGACCCAGTACTTC

j_call: TRBJ2-7
d_call: .
v_call: TRBV20-1
clone_size: few
cdr3_aa: CSARVGGSSYEQYF
cdr3_nt: TGCAGTGCTAGGGTAGGAGGGAGCTCCTACGAGCAGTACTTC

j_call: TRBJ2-3
d_call: .
v_call: TRBV7-2
clone_size: few
cdr3_aa: CASSLFPADTQYF
cdr3_nt: TGTGCCAGCAGCTTATTTCCAGCAGATACGCAGTATTTT

j_call: TRBJ1-4
d_call: .
v_call: TRBV4-3
clone_size: .
cdr3_aa: CASSQDLGTTEKLFF
cdr3_nt: TGCGCCAGCAGCCAAGATCTAGGGACCACTGAAAAACTGTTTTTT

j_call: TRBJ2-5
d_call: TRBD2
v_call: TRBV20-1
clone_size: few
cdr3_aa: CSANPGGRQETQYF
cdr3_nt: TGCAGTGCTAACCCGGGGGGACGACAAGAGACCCAGTACTTC

j_call: TRBJ1-2
d_call: .
v_call: TRBV3-1
clone_size: .
cdr3_aa: CASSQGWGAENYGYTF
cdr3_nt: TGTGCCAGCAGCCAAGGTTGGGGCGCCGAGAACTATGGCTACACCTTC

j_call: TRBJ2-1
d_call: .
v_call: TRBV5-1
clone_size: .
cdr3_aa: CASSVKGEQFF
cdr3_nt: TGCGCCAGCAGCGTGAAAGGTGAGCAGTTCTTC

j_call: TRBJ2-3
d_call: TRBD1
v_call: TRBV20-1
clone_size: once
cdr3_aa: CSAKSGTGGPDTQYF
cdr3_nt: TGCAGTGCTAAATCCGGGACAGGGGGTCCAGATACGCAGTATTTT

j_call: TRBJ2-1
d_call: .
v_call: TRBV6-5
clone_size: .
cdr3_aa: CASSYGIDNEQFF
cdr3_nt: TGTGCCAGCAGTTACGGGATTGATAATGAGCAGTTCTTC

j_call: TRBJ2-3
d_call: TRBD2
v_call: TRBV20-1
clone_size: few
cdr3_aa: CSAGGTSGRPDTQYF
cdr3_nt: TGCAGTGCTGGGGGGACTAGCGGGAGACCAGATACGCAGTATTTT

j_call: TRBJ2-5
d_call: .
v_call: TRBV20-1
clone_size: few
cdr3_aa: CSGGWETQYF
cdr3_nt: TGCAGTGGAGGGTGGGAGACCCAGTACTTC

j_call: TRBJ2-3
d_call: .
v_call: TRBV7-2
clone_size: few
cdr3_aa: CASSFGVPGTDTQYF
cdr3_nt: TGTGCCAGCAGCTTCGGGGTTCCTGGCACAGATACGCAGTATTTT

j_call: TRBJ1-1
d_call: .
v_call: TRBV10-3
clone_size: .
cdr3_aa: CAISVGKNTEAFF
cdr3_nt: TGTGCCATCAGTGTGGGCAAGAACACTGAAGCTTTCTTT

j_call: TRBJ1-4
d_call: .
v_call: TRBV12-3/TRBV12-4
clone_size: few
cdr3_aa: CASSPREVGEKLFF
cdr3_nt: TGTGCCAGCAGTCCCAGGGAGGTGGGGGAAAAACTGTTTTTT

j_call: TRBJ2-5
d_call: .
v_call: TRBV29-1
clone_size: .
cdr3_aa: CSAGFETQYF
cdr3_nt: TGCAGCGCCGGTTTTGAGACCCAGTACTTC

j_call: TRBJ2-3
d_call: .
v_call: TRBV7-3
clone_size: .
cdr3_aa: CASSPIGLTDTQYF
cdr3_nt: TGTGCCAGCAGCCCAATTGGACTCACAGATACGCAGTATTTT

j_call: TRBJ2-7
d_call: .
v_call: TRBV7-9
clone_size: few
cdr3_aa: CASSLAGAGAYEQYF
cdr3_nt: TGTGCCAGCAGCTTAGCGGGGGCGGGGGCCTACGAGCAGTACTTC

j_call: TRBJ2-7
d_call: TRBD1
v_call: TRBV29-1
clone_size: many
cdr3_aa: CSVVMAVGGRLYEQYF
cdr3_nt: TGCAGCGTTGTTATGGCTGTAGGGGGCCGATTGTACGAGCAGTACTTC

j_call: TRBJ2-7
d_call: .
v_call: TRBV5-4
clone_size: .
cdr3_aa: CASSPRSVSFSYEQYF
cdr3_nt: TGTGCCAGCAGCCCCCGGTCCGTCTCTTTCTCCTACGAGCAGTACTTC

j_call: TRBJ2-7
d_call: TRBD1
v_call: TRBV7-8
clone_size: .
cdr3_aa: CASSKSHRDSTYEQYF
cdr3_nt: TGTGCCAGCAGCAAGTCCCACCGGGACAGCACCTACGAGCAGTACTTC

j_call: TRBJ2-5
d_call: .
v_call: TRBV6-5
clone_size: .
cdr3_aa: CASSYRDGLETQYF
cdr3_nt: TGTGCCAGCAGTTACCGCGACGGGTTAGAGACCCAGTACTTC

j_call: TRBJ2-7
d_call: .
v_call: TRBV20-1
clone_size: .
cdr3_aa: CSARGVLADQQYF
cdr3_nt: TGCAGTGCTAGGGGTGTCCTAGCCGACCAGCAGTACTTC

j_call: TRBJ1-1
d_call: .
v_call: TRBV7-9
clone_size: many
cdr3_aa: CASSPDRTMNTEAFF
cdr3_nt: TGTGCCAGCAGCCCGGACAGAACCATGAACACTGAAGCTTTCTTT